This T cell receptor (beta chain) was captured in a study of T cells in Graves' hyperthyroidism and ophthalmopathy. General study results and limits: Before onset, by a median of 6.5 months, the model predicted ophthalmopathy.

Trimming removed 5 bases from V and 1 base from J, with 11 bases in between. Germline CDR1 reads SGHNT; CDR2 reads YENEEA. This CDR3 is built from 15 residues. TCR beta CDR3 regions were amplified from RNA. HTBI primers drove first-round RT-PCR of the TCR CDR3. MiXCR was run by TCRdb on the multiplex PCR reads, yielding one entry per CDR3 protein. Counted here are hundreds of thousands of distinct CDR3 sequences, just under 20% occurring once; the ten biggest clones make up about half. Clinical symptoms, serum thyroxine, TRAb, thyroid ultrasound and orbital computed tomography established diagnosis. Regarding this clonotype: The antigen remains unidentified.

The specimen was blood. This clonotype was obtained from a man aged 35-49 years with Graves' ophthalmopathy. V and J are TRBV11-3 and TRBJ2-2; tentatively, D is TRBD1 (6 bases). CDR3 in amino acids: CASSQSTGNTGELFF. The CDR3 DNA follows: TGTGCCAGCAGCCAATCGACAGGGAACACCGGGGAGCTGTTTTTT.